This T cell receptor beta chain was recovered during a study of CD4 T cells in relation to SARS-CoV-2 and coronaviruses. Overall study context: TCR beta CDR3s were sequenced after approximately ten-day antigen culture of PBMCs. The negative reference was HIV-1 Nef peptide pool or peptide-free culture. Findings of the study overall: The cross-reactivity analysis covered only spike protein, not other viral proteins.

Produced via immunoSEQ multiplex PCR; TCRdb's table is partial and in-frame only. The sample consists of just under 30,000 clones, 72% of them appearing once. Unexposed donor CD4+ T cells date from about 2011-2018, before the COVID-19 pandemic. The cells were cultured for under 13 days before CD4+ T cells were isolated. For this clone: Its antigen remains unknown.

This TCR derives from a human donor in good health. The sequenced sample was CD4+ T cells from PBMCs, cultured in vitro.

The CDR3 protein is CASSQYLQGAGQPQHF. Written as DNA, the CDR3 is TGTGCCAGCAGCCAATACTTACAGGGGGCTGGACAGCCCCAGCATTTT. The V and J genes are TRBV3-1 (or the pseudogene TRBV3-2) and TRBJ1-5, with 9 bases aligning to TRBD1. This CDR3 contains 16 residues. J gave up 7 bases and V 2 bases, and 9 bases lay outside the gene matches. Germline V CDR1 and CDR2: LGHDT, YNNKEL (reference sequence).